These 11 T cell receptor beta chains were sequenced from one sample in a study of shared clonotypes between healthy human individuals. This table comes from immunoSEQ multiplex PCR, and its TCRdb copy is limited to in-frame clones, with some not included. The sample has about 1 million clones; 65% to 75% are singletons. The sample was memory CD4+ T cells sorted from blood. The subset denotes: CD45RA-negative fraction. The origin of the receptors is a young man in good health.

The count of this clone is one. The CDR3 bases are TGTGCCAGCAGCCAAAATCTACTGGAGACCCAGTACTTC. Translation gives CASSQNLLETQYF. The chain joins TRBV7-2 to TRBJ2-5, with no clear D. Germline V gene data show CDR1 as SGHTA and CDR2 as FQGNSA. V gave up 5 bases and J gave up 5 bases, with 12 bases separating them. The CDR3 is 13 amino acids.

The chain carries TRBV7-9 and TRBJ1-1; the match to TRBD1 covers 8 bases. V lost 6 bases, J lost 4 bases, and 7 bases stayed unmatched. Germline V gene lookup returns CDR1 SEHNR and CDR2 FQNEAQ (reference sequence). This CDR3 comprises 14 residues. CDR3 sequence (DNA): TGTGCCAGCAGTCCAGGGGGCTGGGTCACTGAAGCTTTCTTT. This codes for CASSPGGWVTEAFF.

The chain couples TRBV7-8 to TRBJ1-4; D is unclear. Germline V lookup: CDR1 SGHVS, CDR2 FQNEAQ. The CDR3 length is 19 residues. Trimming took off 1 base at V and 1 base at J, with 19 bases between the two ends. The CDR3 here is CASSLGLQGYPRTNEKLFF. The CDR3 nucleotides read TGTGCCAGCAGCTTAGGATTACAAGGGTACCCGCGAACTAATGAAAAACTGTTTTTT.

This clone was detected a few times. This chain joins TRBV30 and TRBJ2-1, with a tentative D call TRBD1 (5 bases). There are 15 residues in the CDR3. Per germline, CDR1 GTSNPN and CDR2 SVGIG (reference sequence). The V end was cut by 2 bases, the J end by 2 bases, with 13 bases between. The DNA for the CDR3 is TGTGCCTGGAGTCCCAAAGGGGCCCCCTACAATGAGCAGTTCTTC. It specifies CAWSPKGAPYNEQFF.

The DNA for the CDR3 is TGCGCCAGCAGCCAAGTGTACAGCAAAGAGACCCAGTACTTC. Encoded protein: CASSQVYSKETQYF. This chain links TRBV4-1 with TRBJ2-5; D ambiguous. Trimming left V 1 base short and J 3 bases short, with 9 bases between. CDR3 length equals 14 residues. Looked up from germline, CDR1 is MGHRA and CDR2 is YSYEKL.

This sequence joins TRBV10-2 and TRBJ2-2; no definite D call. V lost 7 bases to trimming and J lost 6 bases, with 15 bases between them. Germline values: CDR1 WSHSY, CDR2 SAAADI. This CDR3 is 14 amino acids long. As DNA, the CDR3 is TGCGCCAGCACCCACTCTCGACCCGCCGGGGAGCTGTTTTTT. Translated, it gives CASTHSRPAGELFF.

V and J are TRBV5-1 and TRBJ2-3; D call uncertain. Germline V gene lookup returns CDR1 SGHRS and CDR2 YFSETQ. The CDR3 spans 12 residues. V dropped 3 bases and J dropped 2 bases, with 4 bases sitting between them. DNA for the CDR3: TGCGCCAGCAGCTACCCCACAGATACGCAGTATTTT. Protein sequence: CASSYPTDTQYF.

This rearrangement joins TRBV18 to TRBJ2-5; D is unclear. The CDR3 consists of 15 residues. Germline assignment: CDR1 KGHSH and CDR2 LQKENI. The V end was cut by 2 bases, the J end by 3 bases, with 13 bases between. The CDR3 spells CASSPGWGKEETQYF. The CDR3 DNA reads as TGTGCCAGCTCACCAGGGTGGGGAAAAGAAGAGACCCAGTACTTC.

The rearrangement joins TRBV7-3 to TRBJ2-3, with D perhaps matching TRBD2 (5 bases). This CDR3 contains 14 residues. Per germline, CDR1 SGHTA and CDR2 FQGTGA. Deletions cut 2 bases from V and 6 bases from J, with 12 bases between. In DNA form, the CDR3 reads TGTGCCAGCAGCTTAGGCCTAGCCCACGATACGCAGTATTTT. This sequence encodes CASSLGLAHDTQYF.

This clone was seen a single time. The chain recombines TRBV11-2 with TRBJ2-3; tentative D call: TRBD2 (7 bases). The CDR3 runs 20 residues. V dropped 0 bases and J dropped 0 bases, with 22 bases sitting between them. CDR1 is SGHAT and CDR2 is FQNNGV in the germline V gene. The CDR3 nucleotides are TGTGCCAGCAGCTTAGACCTGGACCCCGGGGGGCACGATAGCACAGATACGCAGTATTTT. This encodes CASSLDLDPGGHDSTDTQYF.

As regards this clone: Other DNA sequences in this specimen translate into the identical CDR3. This chain joins TRBV20-1 and TRBJ2-7; D is ambiguous. Germline loops: CDR1 DFQATT, CDR2 SNEGSKA (reference sequence). CDR3 size: 11 residues. V lost 5 bases and J 1 base, leaving 6 bases between the germline ends. CDR3 sequence reads: CSASSSYEQYF. CDR3 nucleotides: TGCAGTGCTTCCTCTTCCTACGAGCAGTACTTC.